The clone carrying this TCR beta chain came up a few times. Antigen: not known. This specimen belongs to a study of regulatory T cells in long-lasting Graves disease. Study conclusions and caveats: Persistent disease favored TRBV28, TRBJ1-2 and TRBJ2-5.

This sample's time point: newly diagnosed GD, antithyroid drugs for less than 3 months. With RNA extracted from PBMCs as input, the TCR library was made. Arm-PCR of CDR3 regions and iRepertoire HTBI primers were used to build TCR beta libraries. TCRdb used MiXCR to reprocess the multiplex PCR reads, holding one entry per CDR3 protein. The sample gives roughly 320,000 distinct CDR3 sequences, approximately 16% of which show up once; roughly 27% is in the top ten. V was clipped by 11 bases and J by 4 bases, with 24 bases between them. Germline V gives CDR1 MNHEY, CDR2 SMNVEV (reference sequence). This CDR3 is built from 16 residues. Another study also made use of these data, one on T cells in Graves' hyperthyroidism and ophthalmopathy. From that second work: The study left out patients who had uncontrolled infection, other autoimmune disease, pregnancy or lactation. Among thyroid clonotypes expanded above 0.001, most also appeared in blood.

This specimen consisted of peripheral blood mononuclear cells (PBMCs), obtained at new diagnosis, from a patient treated with antithyroid drugs. The chain carries TRBV27 and TRBJ2-1; D possibly corresponds to TRBD2 (6 bases). The sequence was obtained from a man aged 35 to 55 with Graves disease. In nucleotides, the CDR3 is TGTGCCGCCTCACGAGAGCAGCTCGGGAGTTACAATGAGCAGTTCTTC. Amino acids: CAASREQLGSYNEQFF.